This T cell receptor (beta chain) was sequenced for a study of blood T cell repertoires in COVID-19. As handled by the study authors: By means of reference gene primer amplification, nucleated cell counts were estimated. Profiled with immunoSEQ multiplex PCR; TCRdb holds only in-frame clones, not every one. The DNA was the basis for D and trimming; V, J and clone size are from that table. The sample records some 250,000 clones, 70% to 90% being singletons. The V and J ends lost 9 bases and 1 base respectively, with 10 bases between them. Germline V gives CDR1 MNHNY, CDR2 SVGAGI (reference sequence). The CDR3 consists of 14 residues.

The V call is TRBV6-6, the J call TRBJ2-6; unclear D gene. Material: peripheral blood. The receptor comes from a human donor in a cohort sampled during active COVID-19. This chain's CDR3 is CASVRVSGANVLTF. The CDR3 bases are TGTGCCAGTGTACGGGTATCTGGGGCCAACGTCCTGACTTTC.